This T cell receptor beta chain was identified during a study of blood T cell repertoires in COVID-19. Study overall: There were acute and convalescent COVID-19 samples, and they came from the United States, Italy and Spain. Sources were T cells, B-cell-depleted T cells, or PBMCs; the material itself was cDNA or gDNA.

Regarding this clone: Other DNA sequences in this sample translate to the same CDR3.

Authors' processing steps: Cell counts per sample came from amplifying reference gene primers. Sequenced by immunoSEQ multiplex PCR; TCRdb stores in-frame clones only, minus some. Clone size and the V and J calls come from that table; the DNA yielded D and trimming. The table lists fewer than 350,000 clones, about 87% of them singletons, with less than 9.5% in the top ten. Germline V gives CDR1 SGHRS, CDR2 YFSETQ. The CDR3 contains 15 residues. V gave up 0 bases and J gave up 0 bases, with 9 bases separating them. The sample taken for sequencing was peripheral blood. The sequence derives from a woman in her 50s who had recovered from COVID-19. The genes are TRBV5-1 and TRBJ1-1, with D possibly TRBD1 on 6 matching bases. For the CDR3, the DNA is TGCGCCAGCAGCTTGGAGGACAGCTTGAACACTGAAGCTTTCTTT. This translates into CASSLEDSLNTEAFF.